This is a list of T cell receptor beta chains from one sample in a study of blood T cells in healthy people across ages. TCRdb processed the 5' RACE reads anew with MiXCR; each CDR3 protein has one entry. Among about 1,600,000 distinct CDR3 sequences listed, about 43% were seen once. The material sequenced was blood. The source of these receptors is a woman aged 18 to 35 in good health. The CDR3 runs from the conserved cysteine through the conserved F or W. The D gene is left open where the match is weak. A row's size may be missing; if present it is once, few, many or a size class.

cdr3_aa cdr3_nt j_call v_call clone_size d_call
CASSKVCEKAYEQYF TGTGCCAGCAGCAAAGTCTGCGAAAAAGCGTACGAGCAGTACTTC TRBJ2-7 TRBV21-1 NA NA
CASSTTGRNKPQHF TGTGCCAGCTCTACTACAGGGCGCAATAAGCCCCAGCATTTT TRBJ1-5 TRBV25-1 NA NA
CSAPVSGTEIFEQYF TGCAGTGCTCCCGTTTCCGGGACAGAGATTTTCGAGCAGTACTTC TRBJ2-7 TRBV20-1 few TRBD1
CASSPSGGPLHF TGTGCCAGCAGTCCTTCAGGGGGACCCCTCCACTTT TRBJ1-6 TRBV12-3/TRBV12-4 few TRBD1
CASSSLGGGARDTQYF TGTGCCAGCAGTTCCCTGGGCGGGGGGGCCAGAGATACGCAGTATTTT TRBJ2-3 TRBV27 few TRBD2
CASIPSANTEAFF TGTGCCAGCATCCCCTCAGCGAACACTGAAGCTTTCTTT TRBJ1-1 TRBV6-6 NA NA
CASRRLAPSTDTQYF TGTGCCAGCAGAAGACTAGCGCCTAGCACAGATACGCAGTATTTT TRBJ2-3 TRBV6-5 NA TRBD2
CSALTGDDTEAFF TGCAGCGCTCTGACAGGGGACGACACTGAAGCTTTCTTT TRBJ1-1 TRBV29-1 NA TRBD1
CASSLGTVTSTDTQYF TGCGCCAGCAGCTTAGGGACAGTTACTAGCACAGATACGCAGTATTTT TRBJ2-3 TRBV5-1 few TRBD1
CASSQVHSGLAGLVGTDTQYF TGCGCCAGCAGCCAAGTTCACTCGGGACTAGCGGGACTCGTGGGCACAGATACGCAGTATTTT TRBJ2-3 TRBV4-1 NA TRBD2
CAISESGSYGYTF TGTGCCATCAGTGAGTCGGGGTCCTATGGCTACACCTTC TRBJ1-2 TRBV10-3 few NA
CASSLDSVVGGYTF TGTGCCAGCAGCTTAGATTCTGTCGTGGGTGGCTACACCTTC TRBJ1-2 TRBV11-2 NA NA
CASSLERGDTQYF TGCGCCAGCAGCTTGGAACGTGGGGATACGCAGTATTTT TRBJ2-3 TRBV5-1 many NA
CASSREGSRETQFF TGCGCCAGCAGTAGAGAGGGATCTAGGGAGACCCAGTTCTTC TRBJ2-1 TRBV4-1 once NA
CASSLTGAGSPQHF TGTGCCAGCAGCTTAACAGGGGCCGGGTCGCCCCAGCATTTT TRBJ1-5 TRBV7-3 few NA
CASSSNPTGDTDTQYF TGCGCCAGCAGCTCAAACCCAACAGGGGATACAGATACGCAGTATTTT TRBJ2-3 TRBV5-1 once TRBD1
CAGSLTGTNEQFF TGTGCCGGCAGCTTGACAGGGACCAATGAGCAGTTCTTC TRBJ2-1 TRBV7-9 NA TRBD1
CASSQDSVDTGELFF TGCGCCAGCAGCCAAGATTCGGTGGACACTGGGGAGCTGTTTTTT TRBJ2-2 TRBV4-1 few NA
CAAQQGSHGYTF TGTGCCGCCCAACAGGGGAGCCATGGCTACACCTTC TRBJ1-2 TRBV6-5 NA TRBD1
CASSFVPVRGTTDTQYF TGTGCCAGCAGTTTCGTGCCTGTCCGTGGGACCACAGATACGCAGTATTTT TRBJ2-3 TRBV28 few NA
CASSLGVLAGGQDNEQFF TGCGCCAGCAGCTTAGGGGTACTGGCGGGAGGACAGGACAATGAGCAGTTCTTC TRBJ2-1 TRBV5-1 NA NA
CASSLARGYSTDTQYF TGTGCCAGCAGCTTAGCCCGGGGGTATAGCACAGATACGCAGTATTTT TRBJ2-3 TRBV11-2 NA NA
CSVLGPEADGELAKNIQYF TGCAGCGTCCTCGGGCCTGAAGCAGATGGAGAACTAGCCAAAAACATTCAGTACTTC TRBJ2-4 TRBV29-1 few NA
CASSLYLHYEQYF TGTGCCAGCAGTTTGTACCTACACTACGAGCAGTACTTC TRBJ2-7 TRBV28 NA NA
CATIQGPSYEQYF TGCGCCACCATTCAGGGGCCCTCCTACGAGCAGTACTTC TRBJ2-7 TRBV10-2 NA NA
CASSFSGNTGELFF TGTGCCAGCAGTTTTTCAGGGAACACCGGGGAGCTGTTTTTT TRBJ2-2 TRBV28 few NA
CSAEGRLEGKLFF TGCAGCGCAGAGGGGAGGCTTGAGGGAAAACTGTTTTTT TRBJ1-4 TRBV20-1 NA NA
CASSPPPQGGYGYTF TGTGCCAGCAGCCCTCCCCCACAGGGGGGCTATGGCTACACCTTC TRBJ1-2 TRBV11-2 NA TRBD1
CAILPPDREVGYEQYF TGTGCCATTCTCCCCCCCGACAGGGAGGTAGGGTACGAGCAGTACTTC TRBJ2-7 TRBV2 few NA